This TCR beta chain is from a study of cytomegalovirus exposure and HLA in healthy donors (dated by TCRdb to the late 2010s). Regarding the research as a whole: An earlier analysis of some 600 of the donors reported about 300 Gb of sequence data and 95 million to 120 million unique TCR beta sequences obtained from roughly 180 million T cells. Roughly 300 gigabases of sequencing data and approximately 91 million unique TCR sequences made up an early release that covered approximately 700 HLA-typed donors. Of the 300 to 400 genotyped donors, about 80% fell in the genetic ancestry cluster associated with self-reported Caucasian donors. The study was designed to test whether signatures of past pathogen exposure could be identified by cataloging public T cell receptors. The study profiled the T cell repertoires of hundreds of subjects by immunosequencing and related them to cytomegalovirus serostatus. Along with the approximately 700-subject first cohort, a separate validation cohort of around 120 different subjects was used. To predict cytomegalovirus infection status, the study brought together high-throughput TCR immunosequencing, statistical association of individual TCRs with disease status, and machine learning. To study patterns of TCR occurrence, a later analysis re-analyzed previously published TCR beta repertoires from around 700 donors and added high-resolution HLA genotyping. Rather than drawing on any new phenotypic data, the later analysis identified candidate immune exposures from TCR beta sequences and the way those sequences occurred across donors. To decide whether each TCR beta V gene segment behaved as functional or pseudogenic, an earlier analysis of approximately 590 of the donors relied on high-throughput TCR beta sequencing. Donor age, sex, ethnicity and CMV serostatus were compiled together with the repertoire data. A later genetic analysis took genome-wide SNP genotypes for about 65% of the 666 donors and used that subset as a discovery cohort. All discovery cohort repertoires had been generated on a single sequencing platform. HLA typing covered class I and class II loci at four-digit resolution. Typing coverage differed by locus: A, B, C, DRB1 and DQB1 were typed in roughly 620-640 donors, DQA1 in 522, DPA1 in 606, and DPB1 in roughly 450. Four or five DR-DQ haplotypes were handled as single units for association and clustering, since linkage in the cohort was strong. Across some 400 genotyped donors of the cohort, an average of about 200,000 unique TCR beta nucleotide sequences per donor were sequenced, and approximately 17% of those sequences were non-productive.

Preparation of the library involved the immunoSEQ multiplex PCR assay. For the multiplex PCR, a mixture combining 60 forward primers for TCR Vbeta segments and 13 reverse primers for TCR Jbeta segments was used. The CDR3 region of rearranged TCR beta genes was amplified from genomic DNA with a multiplex PCR assay. The amplified TCR beta libraries were sequenced on the Illumina HiSeq System as 87-base-pair reads. Per the source publication's procedure: Across the 670 or so repertoires, a later analysis counted approximately 83 million unique TCR beta chains, 9.5 million to 12 million of which were shared by at least two donors. Raw reads were error-corrected and collapsed into unique sequences by a nearest-neighbor algorithm in which closely related sequences were merged to remove PCR and sequencing errors. To assign V, D and J gene segments, CDR3 sequences were aligned to IMGT reference sequences. Each retained sequence needed at least a six-nucleotide match to both a V gene segment and a J gene segment. A rearrangement counted as productive if the CDR3 had no stop codons and remained in frame with V and J, and every other rearrangement counted as non-productive. Following IMGT convention, CDR3 was defined as the stretch from the second conserved V-encoded cysteine up to the conserved J-encoded phenylalanine. Sequences without an unambiguous match to a single V gene segment were excluded from the earlier analysis of over 500 of the donors. An earlier analysis of fewer than 750 of the donors classified V segments as functional when productive rearrangements were above 56.7% and as segregating when the standard deviation between donors was above 5%. A statistical classification framework was built to diagnose cytomegalovirus status from the catalog of TCR beta chain sequences. A later analysis assigned V and J genes by comparing TCR nucleotide sequences with IMGT/GENE-DB human TR gene sequences. The TCRdist pipeline was used in a later analysis to assign CDR3 sequences and most-parsimonious VDJ recombination scenarios. In a later analysis, each TCR beta chain was defined by its CDR3 amino acid sequence together with its V-gene family, and reads lacking a unique V-gene family were excluded. As a way to deal with suspected cross-contamination and a sequencing artifact, a later analysis dropped over 550 nucleotide sequences that were highly shared and had low generation probability. A later analysis calculated a clonal expansion index for each public chain from normalized within-repertoire ranks of inferred template counts. In a later analysis, generation probabilities were computed with a VDJ recombination model fitted to out-of-frame rearrangements, and the resulting probabilities were checked against IGoR. In a later analysis, hypergeometric tests were used to score TCR-TCR, TCR-HLA and TCR-CMV co-occurrence, with a repertoire-size bias correction applied to TCR pairs. To estimate false discovery rates, a later analysis permuted the HLA or CMV assignments 20 times. In a later analysis, co-occurring TCRs were grouped using DBSCAN, with TCRdist sequence similarity added in when clustering inside HLA-allele-positive subsets. Repertoires with fewer than 30,000 or more than 120,000 public chains, plus five repertoires with anomalous nucleotide sharing, were excluded from co-occurrence clustering. Drawn from immuneACCESS, this table holds only the in-frame rearrangements with V and J called that TCRdb kept. Clones are partly lost; checked studies trace under half to an unresolved V gene and leave the rest unexplained. V, J and clone size are those of that table, while D and trimming were read from the DNA. The table of this sample itemizes over 100,000 clones. About 1.8% of the sample is in the top ten clones.

In total, 600 or so healthy bone marrow donors made up the cohort. Cohort members were all nominally healthy when sampled, although unrecorded immune exposures were likely present. The donor was CMV seronegative and was included in the group of hundreds of seronegative cohort members. A peripheral blood sample was provided by each donor, and peripheral blood mononuclear cells were used for TCR beta sequencing. Genomic DNA extraction from the blood cell samples was performed with the Qiagen DNeasy Blood Extraction Kit. The CDR3 spans 13 residues, from the cysteine through the phenylalanine. Just CDR3 DNA is preserved here, 39 bases in frame from base 1. Trimmed from V: 5 bases; trimmed from J: 6 bases; junction bases lacking a gene match: 3. Per the germline V gene, SNHLY is the CDR1 and FYNNEI is the CDR2. Overall results and qualifications from the work: V-gene and J-gene trimming of TCR beta chains was associated with a missense DCLRE1C variant in a later genetic analysis, and the association was replicated in an independent cohort. In a later analysis, HLA-associated TCR beta chains showed more clonal expansion and lower generation probabilities than non-associated chains that were equally common. Immune exposure information for the cohort was limited to CMV serostatus. Linkage disequilibrium might explain the correlated functional status among segregating V segments, but an unknown experimental factor could not be ruled out. Most TCR sequences were observed very rarely across donors, whereas some public TCRs were present in many individuals. Compared with the 666-donor mean, donors in an Asian-associated ancestry cluster had fewer N-insertions in productive TCRs, according to a later genetic analysis. Because HLA typing was missing for some donors at each locus, association tests included only the typed subset. A few of the identified cytomegalovirus-associated TCR beta chains were confirmed in vitro to be specific for cytomegalovirus antigens. At a false discovery rate of 0.05, a later analysis linked 16,951 TCR beta sequences to specific HLA alleles. In both the original and validation cohorts, the classifier was reported to diagnose cytomegalovirus status with high specificity and sensitivity. The study listed 150 to 200 TCR beta chains as associated with cytomegalovirus. Because the 87-base-pair reads could not distinguish some IMGT-functional V segments, including TRBV6-2 and TRBV6-3, those segments were excluded. The presence/absence analyses assumed that sequencing depth was roughly uniform across donors, and that assumption may not be true. Only TCR beta chains were sequenced in this cohort, and the absence of alpha or paired-chain data limited detectable features. When HLA alleles, especially DR and DQ, strongly co-occurred, attributing TCR associations to individual alleles was difficult. Some 16 rarely observed V segments, including chromosome 9 orphons, were excluded from the earlier analysis of a few hundred of the donors because counts were too low. In a later analysis, the rate of TCR association differed among HLA loci, with DRB1 alleles having the most associated TCRs and HLA-C alleles having the fewest. In an earlier analysis of 450 to 750 of the donors, most TCR beta V segments appeared in productive rearrangements about 87% or about 30% of the time, broadly matching IMGT annotations. According to a later analysis, parvovirus B19, influenza, CMV and Epstein-Barr virus appeared linked to several top co-occurrence clusters. The authors suggested that the approach could potentially be generalized to other disease states and immunological phenotypes. In a later analysis, most CMV-associated TCR beta chains were found to appear HLA-restricted, with HLA associations seemingly driven largely by CMV exposure. A further reported finding was that TCR beta sequences accurately predicted the HLA-A and HLA-B alleles for most subjects in the first cohort. A cluster of highly shared sequence variants was judged likely to represent a technical artifact of the sequencing pipeline.

On this clone itself: Its antigen is not yet known.

This TCR derives from a man between 18 and 29 years old in good health and CMV-seronegative. The rearranged chain carries TRBV2 and TRBJ1-5, and 8 bases in between align with TRBD1. Input material: PBMCs. The CDR3 loop reads CASSSDRGQPQHF. The bases read TGTGCCAGCAGTTCCGACAGGGGTCAGCCCCAGCATTTT.